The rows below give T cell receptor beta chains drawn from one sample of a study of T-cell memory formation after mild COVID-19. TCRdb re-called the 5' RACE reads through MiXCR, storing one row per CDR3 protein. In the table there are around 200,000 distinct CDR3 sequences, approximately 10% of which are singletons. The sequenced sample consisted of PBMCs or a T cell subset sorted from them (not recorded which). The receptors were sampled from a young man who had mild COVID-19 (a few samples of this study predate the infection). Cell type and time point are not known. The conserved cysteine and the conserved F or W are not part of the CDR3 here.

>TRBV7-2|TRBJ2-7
ASSLARHSYEQY
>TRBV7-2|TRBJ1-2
ASRWDGRLIGYT
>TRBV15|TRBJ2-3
ATSNQDTDTQY
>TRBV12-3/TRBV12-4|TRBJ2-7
ASSLSPGTIYEQY
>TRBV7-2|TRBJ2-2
ASSYSGGPNTGELF
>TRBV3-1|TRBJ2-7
ASSQDLGTNSYEQY
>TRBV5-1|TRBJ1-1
ASSLLGASSNTEAF
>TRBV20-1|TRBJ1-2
SAREGNYGYT
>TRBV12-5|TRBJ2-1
ASGREQF
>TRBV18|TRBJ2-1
ASSPTSGGQYNEQF
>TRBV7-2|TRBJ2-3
ASSFARSDTQY
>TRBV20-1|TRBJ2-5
SAIQRGGTQY
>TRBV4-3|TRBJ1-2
ASSQDRRGGGYT
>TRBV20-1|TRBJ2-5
SATGVRHDVETQY
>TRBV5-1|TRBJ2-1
ASRLAGGYNEQF
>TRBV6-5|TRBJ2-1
ASSHTPGQTPYNEQF
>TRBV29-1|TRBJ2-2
SARGGLNTGELF